Here is one TCR beta chain with its context. A much more abundant neighbour one base away suggests this may be a read error. The record originates from a study of read filtering for tumor transcriptome and immune sequencing. There are 13 residues in the CDR3. From germline, CDR1 is LNHDA and CDR2 SQIVND (reference sequence). This library used roughly 400 ng RNA and molecular barcoded adaptors spanning alpha/delta and beta/gamma chains. A single record per CDR3 protein comes from TCRdb applying MiXCR to the reads. This table has more than 20,000 distinct CDR3 sequences, 20% to 25% appearing once. This chain links TRBV19 with TRBJ2-7; no clear D. The sequencing input was a population of CD138-negative cells sorted from bone marrow. This TCR came from a donor aged 40 or over with multiple myeloma. The CDR3 region has the DNA TGTGCCAGTAGTATCAGTCAGAACTACAAGCAGTACTTC. Amino acids: CASSISQNYKQYF. Complete variable domain (other parts from reference TRBV19 and TRBJ2-7): DGGITQSPKYLFRKEGQNVTLSCEQNLNHDAMYWYRQDPGQGLRLIYYSQIVNDFQKGDIAEGYSVSREKKESFPLTVTSAQKNPTAFYLCASSISQNYKQYFGPGTRLTVT.